The 25 T cell receptor beta chains below were found in one sample sequenced in a study of cytomegalovirus exposure and HLA in healthy donors. This PCR relied on a set of 60 Vbeta primers and 13 Jbeta primers. Assay used: immunoSEQ multiplex PCR; TCRdb lists only in-frame clones, some missing. The data show 210,000 or so clones, over 60% seen once. Source material: PBMCs. These receptors all come from a woman under 40 in good health and CMV-seropositive.

The J gene is TRBJ1-2, the V gene TRBV9; TRBD1 might be the D (5 bases). The CDR3 length is 13 residues. Trimming removed 0 bases from V and 8 bases from J, with 11 bases in between. In germline, CDR1 is SGDLS, CDR2 YYNGEE. In DNA, the CDR3 is TGTGCCAGCAGCGTAGGTCCAGGGCACGGCTACACCTTC. It yields the protein CASSVGPGHGYTF.

This clone occurred a few times. This sequence joins TRBV6-1 and TRBJ2-3; 10 positions match TRBD1. There are 13 residues in the CDR3. The germline V gene encodes CDR1 MNHNS and CDR2 SASEGT. V was pared by 1 base and J by 10 bases, with 2 bases of the junction left unmatched. In nucleotides, the CDR3 is TGTGCCAGCAGTGAAGTAGGGACAGGGGCGCAGTATTTT. This sequence encodes CASSEVGTGAQYF.

The V call is TRBV7-9, the J call TRBJ1-5; 8 bases are a match to TRBD1. J was trimmed by 8 bases and V by 5 bases; bases with no gene match: 14. This CDR3 comprises 16 residues. Germline-derived CDR1 and CDR2 are SEHNR and FQNEAQ (reference sequence). This CDR3 is CASSPSGAGGHEPQHF. The CDR3 DNA reads as TGTGCCAGCAGCCCCTCGGGGGCAGGGGGCCATGAGCCCCAGCATTTT.

The chain links TRBV7-2 to TRBJ2-7; 8 positions match TRBD2. CDR3 length equals 15 residues. V was clipped by 5 bases and J by 4 bases; unmatched bases: 10. Germline assignment: CDR1 SGHTA and CDR2 FQGNSA. Here the CDR3 DNA reads TGTGCCAGCAGCGCAGGACTAGCACCCGGATACGAGCAGTACTTC. It translates to CASSAGLAPGYEQYF.

The chain uses TRBV6-1 and TRBJ2-5; weak D call: TRBD1 (5 bases). Germline V gene sequence: CDR1 MNHNS, CDR2 SASEGT. The CDR3 has 15 amino acids. V was pared by 0 bases and J by 5 bases, with 13 bases between. The CDR3, as DNA: TGTGCCAGCAGTGAAGCTGGGGCAGGGTCGGAGACCCAGTACTTC. It encodes CASSEAGAGSETQYF.

CDR3 protein: CARSGGNEQFF. DNA for the CDR3: TGTGCCAGATCGGGTGGCAATGAGCAGTTCTTC. The chain combines TRBV6-4 with TRBJ2-1; no reliable D call. CDR3 length equals 11 residues. The germline V gene has CDR1 MRHNA and CDR2 SNTAGT. The V and J ends lost 9 bases and 6 bases respectively, with 9 bases between them.

This clone has more than one count but fewer than ten. This rearrangement joins TRBV4-3 to TRBJ1-1; TRBD1 is a possible D gene (6 bases). The germline V and J ends were trimmed by 0 bases and 0 bases, with 20 bases remaining between them. The CDR3 spans 19 residues. Germline lookup yields CDR1 LGHNA and CDR2 YSLEER. CDR3 amino acids: CASSQDIQGQVAMNTEAFF. CDR3 sequence (DNA): TGCGCCAGCAGCCAAGATATACAGGGTCAGGTGGCAATGAACACTGAAGCTTTCTTT.

The chain links TRBV5-1 to TRBJ2-5; D uncertain. CDR3 length: 14 residues. CDR1 and CDR2 from the germline V gene are SGHRS and YFSETQ. The V end was cut by 0 bases, the J end by 2 bases, with 8 bases between. The CDR3 DNA follows: TGCGCCAGCAGCTTGGCTGACTTTCAAGAGACCCAGTACTTC. Protein: CASSLADFQETQYF.

V and J are TRBV6-6 and TRBJ1-1; no firm D call. CDR1 is MNHNY and CDR2 is SVGAGI in the germline V gene (reference sequence). V lost 8 bases to trimming and J lost 4 bases, with 17 bases between them. This CDR3 comprises 14 residues. CDR3 coding DNA: TGTGCCAGCTCCCTAGACGGGGAGGGCACTGAAGCTTTCTTT. Protein product: CASSLDGEGTEAFF.

The genes are TRBV10-3 and TRBJ1-1; TRBD1 matches 8 bases. Germline lookup yields CDR1 ENHRY and CDR2 SYGVKD. The V and J ends lost 6 bases and 2 bases, in that order; junction bases with no gene match: 5. This CDR3 region has 14 residues. The CDR3 reads CAIRTGQGNTEAFF. CDR3 DNA sequence: TGTGCCATCAGAACCGGACAGGGAAACACTGAAGCTTTCTTT.

This clone was seen once. The chain is built from TRBV4-3 and TRBJ1-1; D is uncertain. The CDR3 totals 14 residues. V lost 4 bases to trimming and J lost 7 bases, with 16 bases between them. Germline V gives CDR1 LGHNA, CDR2 YSLEER. As DNA, the CDR3 is TGCGCCAGCAGCCGAGGACGGGCGGAGGGTGAAGCTTTCTTT. This encodes CASSRGRAEGEAFF.

This chain links TRBV7-9 with TRBJ2-1; 10 bases are a match to TRBD1. Germline V CDR1 and CDR2: SEHNR, FQNEAQ (reference sequence). The CDR3 covers 15 residues. V shed 3 bases, J shed 10 bases, and the junction held 9 bases outside the gene matches. The CDR3 reads CASSLRDRGRGEQFF. The DNA for the CDR3 is TGTGCCAGCAGCTTGAGGGACAGGGGTCGTGGGGAGCAGTTCTTC.

Only a few counts were recorded for this clone. The rearrangement joins TRBV28 to TRBJ2-3; 14 nucleotides agree with TRBD2. The germline CDR1 and CDR2 sequences are MDHEN and SYDVKM. This CDR3 spans 16 amino acids. V trimming: 5 bases; J trimming: 1 base; junction bases outside the gene matches: 2. The CDR3 sequence is CASSPGLAGGTDTQYF. CDR3 sequence (DNA): TGTGCCAGCAGTCCGGGACTAGCGGGGGGCACAGATACGCAGTATTTT.

The chain carries TRBV29-1 and TRBJ1-1, with D possibly being TRBD1 (5 bases). V was trimmed by 5 bases and J by 1 base, leaving 11 bases between them. Germline lookup yields CDR1 SQVTM and CDR2 ANQGSEA. The CDR3 has 13 residues. CDR3 coding DNA: TGCAGCGTTCGGCGGGGGTGGAACACTGAAGCTTTCTTT. Translating gives CSVRRGWNTEAFF.

As to this clone: This same CDR3 is encoded by further DNA sequences in the sample. The V gene is TRBV6-4, the J gene TRBJ2-1; 10 nucleotides match TRBD1. The CDR3 runs 15 residues. With 2 bases clipped from V and 7 bases from J, the junction kept 5 bases outside the gene matches. The germline gives CDR1 MRHNA, CDR2 SNTAGT. The chain's CDR3 is CASSDGQGDVNEQFF. The DNA of the CDR3 is TGTGCCAGCAGTGACGGACAGGGGGACGTTAATGAGCAGTTCTTC.

This CDR3 reads CASSSGPTGNQETQYF. CDR3 nucleotides: TGCGCCAGCAGCAGTGGCCCCACAGGTAACCAAGAGACCCAGTACTTC. The V and J genes are TRBV5-1 and TRBJ2-5, with D maybe TRBD1 (5 bases). V lost 4 bases, J lost 0 bases, and 16 bases lay in between. The CDR3 length is 16 residues. Germline CDR1 reads SGHRS; CDR2 reads YFSETQ.

This clone appeared a single time. The chain combines TRBV19 with TRBJ1-2, with D possibly being TRBD1 (5 bases). The length of the CDR3 is 14 residues. CDR1 LNHDA and CDR2 SQIVND come from the germline V gene (reference sequence). The V gene lost 7 bases and the J gene lost 3 bases, with 15 bases spanning the gap. This CDR3 is CASTPGGVDYGYTF. CDR3 coding DNA: TGTGCCAGTACCCCGGGAGGGGTCGACTATGGCTACACCTTC.

The chain couples TRBV7-3 to TRBJ2-5, with 10 bases that match TRBD2. Germline assignment: CDR1 SGHTA and CDR2 FQGTGA. CDR3 size: 17 residues. The junction had 11 bases not matched to a gene; V was cut back by 2 bases and J by 5 bases. The CDR3 protein is CASSLRPSAGGVETQYF. The CDR3 nucleotides read TGTGCCAGCAGCTTACGACCCTCAGCGGGAGGGGTGGAGACCCAGTACTTC.

Only a few counts were recorded for this clone. The chain carries TRBV5-1 and TRBJ2-7, with 13 positions matching TRBD2. Per the germline V gene, CDR1 is SGHRS and CDR2 is YFSETQ. There are 17 residues in the CDR3. J was trimmed by 0 bases and V by 4 bases; bases with no gene match: 7. The CDR3 reads CASSPGTSGIDSYEQYF. CDR3 DNA sequence: TGCGCCAGCAGCCCAGGGACTAGCGGGATAGACTCCTACGAGCAGTACTTC.

As for this clone: The same CDR3 also results from other DNA sequences found in this sample. This chain joins TRBV5-1 and TRBJ2-7; TRBD1 might be the D (5 bases). The V gene's germline CDR1 is SGHRS and CDR2 YFSETQ. V gave up 2 bases and J gave up 6 bases, with 12 bases separating them. CDR3 length equals 13 residues. For the CDR3, the DNA is TGCGCCAGCAGCTTTTTTGGGCAGGGCGAGCAGTACTTC. Translated, it gives CASSFFGQGEQYF.

Here the CDR3 reads CASSGTRGNEQFF. The DNA of the CDR3 is TGCGCCAGCTCCGGGACTAGGGGGAATGAGCAGTTCTTC. This chain connects TRBV5-1 to TRBJ2-1; 8 bases line up with TRBD2. The germline V gene has CDR1 SGHRS and CDR2 YFSETQ. The CDR3 is 13 residues long. Unmatched junction bases numbered 7, after V lost 7 bases and J lost 7 bases.

The chain links TRBV5-1 to TRBJ2-6; no clear D. Between the trimmed V and J ends, which lost 5 bases and 0 bases, there was a span of 9 bases. Germline assignment: CDR1 SGHRS and CDR2 YFSETQ. There are 15 residues in the CDR3. Here the CDR3 DNA reads TGCGCCAGCAGGAGTCACCTCTCTGGGGCCAACGTCCTGACTTTC. Translated: CASRSHLSGANVLTF. Full variable domain (rest looked up from reference TRBV5-1 and TRBJ2-6): KAGVTQTPRYLIKTRGQQVTLSCSPISGHRSVSWYQQTPGQGLQFLFEYFSETQRNKGNFPGRFSGRQFSNSRSEMNVSTLELGDSALYLCASRSHLSGANVLTFGAGSRLTVL.

This sequence joins TRBV4-2 and TRBJ2-5, with 7 bases that match TRBD2. With 0 bases clipped from V and 4 bases from J, the junction kept 8 bases outside the gene matches. This CDR3 spans 16 amino acids. The germline V gene encodes CDR1 LGHNA and CDR2 YNFKEQ. CDR3 sequence (DNA): TGTGCCAGCAGCCAAGACCCCTTTGGCGGGGGAGAGACCCAGTACTTC. Translation: CASSQDPFGGGETQYF.

The genes are TRBV30 and TRBJ2-1; 10 bases fit TRBD2. Germline values: CDR1 GTSNPN, CDR2 SVGIG (reference sequence). V lost 1 base, J lost 5 bases, and 11 bases stayed unmatched. The CDR3 totals 17 residues. The CDR3 DNA is TGTGCCTGGAGTGCGAAGCGGGGGGGCCGTGCTCACAATGAGCAGTTCTTC. Residues: CAWSAKRGGRAHNEQFF.

J is TRBJ1-6 and V is TRBV10-3; D is ambiguous. Germline loops: CDR1 ENHRY, CDR2 SYGVKD. The CDR3 contains 13 residues. The V and J ends lost 11 bases and 3 bases respectively, with 11 bases between them. The CDR3 region has the DNA TGTGCCGTACGAGACAACTATAATTCACCCCTCCACTTT. This sequence encodes CAVRDNYNSPLHF.